A selection of T cell receptor beta chains follows, all from one sample in a study of T cell responses to AZD1222 COVID-19 vaccine. Libraries were prepared by immunoSEQ multiplex PCR; TCRdb keeps only in-frame clonotypes and omits some of them. The table records about 130,000 clones, 70% to 90% of them present only once. The sample was peripheral blood, taken on day 0 of AZD1222 vaccination. These TCRs come from an adult in good health. Both conserved end residues are part of each CDR3. A D gene is named only where the DNA matches it firmly. Size is stated for part of the rows, as once, few or many counts, or as a class when the clone is expanded.

CASSRTGGAMAFF,TGTGCCAGCAGCCGGACAGGGGGCGCGATGGCTTTCTTT,13,TRBV7-3,TRBJ1-1,TRBD1,-
CASSIAPGDVQYF,TGTGCCAGTAGTATAGCCCCCGGGGACGTGCAGTACTTC,13,TRBV19,TRBJ2-7,-,-
CASSLTGNGNTIYF,TGTGCCAGCAGCTTAACAGGGAATGGAAACACCATATATTTT,14,TRBV7-3,TRBJ1-3,-,-
CASSQGVDEKLFF,TGTGCCAGTAGTCAGGGGGTGGATGAAAAACTGTTTTTT,13,TRBV19,TRBJ1-4,TRBD1,few
CASSLLAGGGADTQYF,TGTGCCAGCAGCTTATTAGCGGGAGGTGGTGCAGATACGCAGTATTTT,16,TRBV7-9,TRBJ2-3,TRBD2,few
CASSFQGAAEAFF,TGCGCCAGCAGCTTTCAGGGGGCCGCTGAAGCTTTCTTT,13,TRBV5-1,TRBJ1-1,TRBD1,-
CASSLRDQAGGYTF,TGTGCCAGCAGCTTAAGGGACCAAGCGGGTGGCTACACCTTC,14,TRBV5-6,TRBJ1-2,-,-
CAISPEGGRTEAFF,TGTGCCATCAGTCCCGAGGGGGGGCGAACTGAAGCTTTCTTT,14,TRBV10-3,TRBJ1-1,-,-
CASSPILGQGRNEQFF,TGTGCCAGCTCACCCATTCTAGGACAGGGGAGGAATGAGCAGTTCTTC,16,TRBV18,TRBJ2-1,TRBD1,-
CAISDLGHDYGYTF,TGTGCCATCAGTGACCTCGGACACGACTATGGCTACACCTTC,14,TRBV10-3,TRBJ1-2,-,-
CASSLIGYSGNTIYF,TGTGCCAGCAGCTTAATCGGCTACTCTGGAAACACCATATATTTT,15,TRBV7-9,TRBJ1-3,-,few
CASSIAQEYEQYF,TGTGCCAGTAGTATAGCACAGGAATACGAGCAGTACTTC,13,TRBV19,TRBJ2-7,-,-
CASSPLAGTYEQYF,TGCGCCAGCAGCCCCCTAGCGGGGACCTACGAGCAGTACTTC,14,TRBV4-1,TRBJ2-7,TRBD2,-
CASALTGGGETQYF,TGTGCCAGCGCCCTAACAGGGGGCGGAGAGACCCAGTACTTC,14,TRBV7-3,TRBJ2-5,TRBD1,-
CASSPPAPRNTEAFF,TGTGCCAGCTCACCACCGGCTCCGCGGAACACTGAAGCTTTCTTT,15,TRBV18,TRBJ1-1,-,-
CASSTGFWGNQPQHF,TGTGCCAGCAGTACAGGGTTTTGGGGCAATCAGCCCCAGCATTTT,15,TRBV27,TRBJ1-5,-,-
CASSLGVSGRAQETQYF,TGCGCCAGCAGCTTGGGGGTGTCGGGACGGGCCCAAGAGACCCAGTACTTC,17,TRBV5-1,TRBJ2-5,-,-
CASSLRAGGYHEQFF,TGTGCCAGCAGCTTAAGAGCGGGAGGATATCATGAGCAGTTCTTC,15,TRBV13,TRBJ2-1,TRBD2,-
CASSVETSGVRTDTQYF,TGTGCCAGCAGCGTAGAAACTAGCGGGGTTCGCACAGATACGCAGTATTTT,17,TRBV9,TRBJ2-3,TRBD2,-
CATSDPAGGREKLFF,TGTGCCACCAGTGATCCAGCGGGGGGCCGGGAAAAACTGTTTTTT,15,TRBV24-1,TRBJ1-4,-,-
CAWGTEMVTEAFF,TGTGCCTGGGGGACAGAGATGGTCACTGAAGCTTTCTTT,13,TRBV30,TRBJ1-1,TRBD1,-
CASSLRREDGGELFF,TGTGCCAGCAGTTTGAGGCGGGAGGACGGCGGGGAGCTGTTTTTT,15,TRBV28,TRBJ2-2,TRBD2,once